The 26 T cell receptor beta chains given below trace back to one sample, sequenced in a study of beta chain features in type 1 diabetes. Sequenced material consisted of expressed TCRB transcripts (all of the isolated RNA was reverse transcribed). TCRdb's table, derived via immunoSEQ multiplex PCR, lists solely in-frame clones and lacks some. The table records under 500,000 clones, 25% to 35% of them present only once. The sequenced sample was naive CD4+ T cells from blood. The receptors were gathered from a man younger than 35 in good health.

This clone was counted a few times. V is TRBV5-1 and J is TRBJ2-3; D is possibly TRBD1 (7 bases). V was cut by 4 bases and J by 0 bases, with 12 bases left in between. This CDR3 is 15 amino acids long. Germline assignment: CDR1 SGHRS and CDR2 YFSETQ. DNA of the CDR3: TGCGCCAGCAGCGCGGGACAGACTAGCACAGATACGCAGTATTTT. Translating gives CASSAGQTSTDTQYF.

This clone occurred a few times. The J gene is TRBJ2-7, the V gene TRBV5-4; no clear D gene. Trimming left V 4 bases short and J 2 bases short, with 13 bases between. CDR1 and CDR2 from the germline V gene are SGHNT and YYREEE (reference sequence). The CDR3 is 14 residues long. CDR3 protein: CASSPGRVPYEQYF. CDR3 coding DNA: TGTGCCAGCAGCCCGGGCCGGGTCCCCTACGAGCAGTACTTC. The full variable domain, with the rest looked up from reference TRBV5-4 and TRBJ2-7, is ETGVTQSPTHLIKTRGQQVTLRCSSQSGHNTVSWYQQALGQGPQFIFQYYREEENGRGNFPPRFSGLQFPNYSSELNVNALELDDSALYLCASSPGRVPYEQYFGPGTRLTVT.

The chain employs TRBV7-2 and TRBJ1-1; no clear D. This CDR3 has 15 amino acids. Trimming stripped 5 bases from V and 2 bases from J, with 15 bases between. Germline CDR1 SGHTA, CDR2 FQGNSA. CDR3 sequence: CASSAGVGGNTEAFF. In DNA form, the CDR3 reads TGTGCCAGCAGCGCTGGGGTGGGAGGAAACACTGAAGCTTTCTTT.

The chain recombines TRBV29-1 with TRBJ1-2; 11 positions match TRBD1. This CDR3 spans 13 amino acids. CDR1 and CDR2 from the germline V gene are SQVTM and ANQGSEA. J was trimmed by 5 bases and V by 6 bases; bases with no gene match: 5. The CDR3 DNA reads as TGCAGCGTGACGGACAGGGGGCTTTATGGCTACACCTTC. It encodes CSVTDRGLYGYTF.

This clone was found once. The CDR3 region is CASTDRFQETQYF. In DNA form, the CDR3 reads TGTGCCAGCACCGACAGATTCCAAGAGACCCAGTACTTC. The gene calls are TRBV28 and TRBJ2-5; tentative D call: TRBD1 (5 bases). CDR1 is MDHEN and CDR2 is SYDVKM in the germline V gene. There are 13 residues in the CDR3. Deletions cut 7 bases from V and 1 base from J, with 10 bases between.

V gene TRBV4-2 combines with J gene TRBJ2-1; 7 nucleotides agree with TRBD2. The J segment lost 10 bases and the V segment lost 1 base, leaving 7 bases of the junction unmatched. The CDR3 is 14 residues long. Germline values: CDR1 LGHNA, CDR2 YNFKEQ. CDR3 sequence reads: CASSQGFSAGEQFF. CDR3 nucleotides: TGTGCCAGCAGCCAAGGGTTCTCAGCGGGAGAGCAGTTCTTC.

CDR3 in DNA: TGTGCCTGGAACTTAGGAGGGGGCGGCCAGCCCCAGCATTTT. Translated: CAWNLGGGGQPQHF. The chain carries TRBV30 and TRBJ1-5; 7 bases line up with TRBD1. The V and J ends lost 4 bases and 7 bases, in that order; junction bases with no gene match: 10. There are 14 residues in the CDR3. The V gene's germline CDR1 is GTSNPN and CDR2 SVGIG (reference sequence).

This clone was counted a few times. V is TRBV30 and J is TRBJ2-1, with 10 bases aligning to TRBD2. V lost 6 bases to trimming and J lost 4 bases; unmatched junction nucleotides: 6. The CDR3 covers 14 residues. Germline values: CDR1 GTSNPN, CDR2 SVGIG (reference sequence). CDR3 in amino acids: CACATSGPYNEQFF. The CDR3 nucleotides read TGTGCCTGCGCGACTAGCGGGCCATACAATGAGCAGTTCTTC.

A few counts support this clone. This sequence joins TRBV20-1 and TRBJ2-3; D gene unclear. From germline, CDR1 is DFQATT and CDR2 SNEGSKA (reference sequence). There are 11 residues in the CDR3. V was clipped by 4 bases and J by 4 bases, with 6 bases between them. The CDR3 DNA sequence: TGCAGTGCTAAGGTGCCAGATACGCAGTATTTT. This encodes CSAKVPDTQYF.

This clone was found once. Other DNA sequences in the same sample also yield this CDR3. J is TRBJ2-6 and V is TRBV30; D is undetermined. V was cut by 5 bases and J by 4 bases, with 15 bases left in between. The germline V gene has CDR1 GTSNPN and CDR2 SVGIG (reference sequence). The CDR3 sequence is 15 residues long. The CDR3 DNA sequence: TGTGCCTGGGGCCACGGGCGCTCCGGGGCCAACGTCCTGACTTTC. This encodes CAWGHGRSGANVLTF.

The rearrangement joins TRBV7-2 to TRBJ2-1; 11 positions agree with TRBD2. Germline-derived CDR1 and CDR2 are SGHTA and FQGNSA. V lost 8 bases to trimming and J lost 4 bases; unmatched junction nucleotides: 4. The length of the CDR3 is 14 residues. The chain's CDR3 is CASLGTSGYNEQFF. In nucleotides, the CDR3 is TGTGCCAGCCTCGGGACTAGCGGTTACAATGAGCAGTTCTTC.

The gene calls are TRBV5-6 and TRBJ2-7; perhaps TRBD1 as D (5 bases). CDR1 and CDR2 (germline): SGHDT, YYEEEE. V lost 1 base and J 6 bases, leaving 11 bases between the germline ends. CDR3 size: 13 residues. The CDR3 loop is CASSLLSGIEQYF. CDR3 sequence (DNA): TGTGCCAGCAGCTTGTTATCAGGGATCGAGCAGTACTTC.

Comments on this clone: Within the sample, other DNA sequences also encode this same CDR3. The chain couples TRBV25-1 to TRBJ2-1; 8 bases line up with TRBD2. CDR1 is MGHDK, CDR2 SYGVNS, per germline. The CDR3 has 14 residues. Losses at the gene ends were 5 bases for V and 4 bases for J; bases not matched to a gene: 4. As DNA, the CDR3 is TGTGCCAGCAGTCGAGCGGGAGCTTACAATGAGCAGTTCTTC. It codes for CASSRAGAYNEQFF.

The V call is TRBV29-1, the J call TRBJ1-5; no reliable D call. The CDR3 covers 13 residues. Looked up from germline, CDR1 is SQVTM and CDR2 is ANQGSEA. Between the trimmed V and J ends, which lost 4 bases and 0 bases, there was a span of 7 bases. CDR3 residues: CSVGEYSNQPQHF. The CDR3 coding sequence is TGCAGCGTTGGGGAGTATAGCAATCAGCCCCAGCATTTT.

Here the CDR3 reads CASSYRDRTYNEQFF. CDR3 nucleotide sequence: TGTGCCAGCAGCTATCGGGACAGGACATACAATGAGCAGTTCTTC. This chain connects TRBV7-2 to TRBJ2-1; 8 positions agree with TRBD1. The germline gives CDR1 SGHTA, CDR2 FQGNSA. V lost 4 bases, J lost 4 bases, and 6 bases stayed unmatched. This CDR3 has 15 amino acids.

This chain links TRBV11-1 with TRBJ2-1, with 9 bases aligning to TRBD1. The germline V gene has CDR1 SGHAT and CDR2 FQDESV (reference sequence). V trimming: 5 bases; J trimming: 6 bases; junction bases outside the gene matches: 8. This CDR3 has 15 amino acids. The DNA for the CDR3 is TGTGCCAGCAGCCCCCACGGACAGGGGTTCAATGAGCAGTTCTTC. Protein: CASSPHGQGFNEQFF.

This clone was observed a few times. The chain has TRBV18 and TRBJ2-5, with D possibly called TRBD1 or TRBD2 (5 bases each). The germline V and J ends were trimmed by 3 bases and 5 bases, with 13 bases remaining between them. Per germline, CDR1 KGHSH and CDR2 LQKENI. There are 14 residues in the CDR3. The CDR3 reads CASSPTGREETQYF. For the CDR3, the DNA is TGTGCCAGCTCACCCACCGGCAGGGAGGAGACCCAGTACTTC.

This clone was observed a few times. The J gene is TRBJ2-2, the V gene TRBV7-2; D is ambiguous. V dropped 7 bases and J dropped 7 bases, with 7 bases sitting between them. CDR1 and CDR2 (germline): SGHTA, FQGNSA. The CDR3 spans 11 residues. In nucleotides, the CDR3 is TGTGCCAGCACCTACGGCGGGGAGCTGTTTTTT. Translating gives CASTYGGELFF.

The genes are TRBV29-1 and TRBJ2-7; 8 bases fit TRBD1. The CDR3 is 12 amino acids. The germline gives CDR1 SQVTM, CDR2 ANQGSEA. The junction had 4 bases not matched to a gene; V was cut back by 7 bases and J by 2 bases. CDR3 sequence reads: CSAKDRAYEQYF. The CDR3 DNA follows: TGCAGCGCCAAGGACAGGGCCTACGAGCAGTACTTC.

The rearrangement joins TRBV13 to TRBJ2-2; D remains unclear. Germline CDR1 and CDR2: PRHDT and FYEKMQ (reference sequence). The CDR3 sequence is 12 residues long. Trimming stripped 5 bases from V and 7 bases from J, with 8 bases between. CDR3 protein: CASSPADGELFF. The CDR3 region has the DNA TGTGCCAGCAGCCCCGCCGACGGGGAGCTGTTTTTT.

This clone was seen a few times. The rearrangement joins TRBV29-1 to TRBJ2-1; the match to TRBD2 covers 12 bases. This CDR3 is built from 16 residues. J gave up 2 bases and V 4 bases, and 6 bases lay outside the gene matches. Germline CDR1 and CDR2: SQVTM and ANQGSEA. CDR3: CSVGASGRAPYNEQFF. The CDR3 DNA is TGCAGCGTTGGAGCTAGCGGGAGGGCCCCCTACAATGAGCAGTTCTTC.

This clone has a handful of counts. The chain couples TRBV7-2 to TRBJ2-7; D unresolved. The CDR3 sequence is 14 residues long. V was shortened by 3 bases and J by 1 base, with 10 bases between the two germline ends. Germline CDR1 reads SGHTA; CDR2 reads FQGNSA. The CDR3 DNA is TGTGCCAGCAGCTTCCTGTCTCGTTCCTACGAGCAGTACTTC. This codes for CASSFLSRSYEQYF.

This clone came up once. The rearrangement links TRBV2 to TRBJ2-5, with D uncertain. This CDR3 is built from 14 residues. Germline-derived CDR1 and CDR2 are SNHLY and FYNNEI. V was pared by 3 bases and J by 1 base, with 9 bases between. CDR3 amino acids: CASSDDRAQETQYF. CDR3 nucleotide sequence: TGTGCCAGCAGTGACGACCGGGCCCAAGAGACCCAGTACTTC.

This chain joins TRBV19 and TRBJ2-3; D may be TRBD2 (6 bases). V lost 6 bases to trimming and J lost 4 bases, with 11 bases between them. From germline, CDR1 is LNHDA and CDR2 SQIVND (reference sequence). The CDR3 spans 13 residues. The CDR3 DNA is TGTGCCAGTAGAGGTCGCGGGGCAGATACGCAGTATTTT. Its protein product is CASRGRGADTQYF.

This clone was detected a few times. The rearrangement uses TRBV10-3 and TRBJ2-2; D is ambiguous. The length of the CDR3 is 13 residues. Trimming took off 10 bases at V and 5 bases at J, with 14 bases between the two ends. Germline loops: CDR1 ENHRY, CDR2 SYGVKD. DNA of the CDR3: TGTGCCACCCAGAGGCCCCCGACCGGGGAGCTGTTTTTT. This sequence encodes CATQRPPTGELFF.

V usage is TRBV7-3 and J usage is TRBJ2-7; 12 bases line up with TRBD2. The V segment lost 4 bases and the J segment 6 bases; nucleotides outside the gene matches: 7. CDR1 is SGHTA, CDR2 FQGTGA, per germline. The CDR3 sequence is 15 residues long. The CDR3 coding sequence is TGTGCCAGCAGCTCGAAGACTAGCGGGAGTCTCGAGCAGTACTTC. It encodes CASSSKTSGSLEQYF.